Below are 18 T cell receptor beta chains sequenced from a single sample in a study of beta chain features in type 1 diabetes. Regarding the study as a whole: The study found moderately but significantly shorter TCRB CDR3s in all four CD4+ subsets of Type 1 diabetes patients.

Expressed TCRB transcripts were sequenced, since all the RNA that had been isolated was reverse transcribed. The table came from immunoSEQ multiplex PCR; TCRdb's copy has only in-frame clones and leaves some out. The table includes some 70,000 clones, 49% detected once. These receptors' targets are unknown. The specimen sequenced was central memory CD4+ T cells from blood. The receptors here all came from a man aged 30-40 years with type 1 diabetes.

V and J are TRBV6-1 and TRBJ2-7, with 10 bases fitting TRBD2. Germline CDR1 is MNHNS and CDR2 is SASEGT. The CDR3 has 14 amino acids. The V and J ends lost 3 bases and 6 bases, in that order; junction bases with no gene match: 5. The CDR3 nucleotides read TGTGCCAGCAGTGAGCGTCTAGCGGGAGTCGAGCAGTACTTC. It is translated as CASSERLAGVEQYF.

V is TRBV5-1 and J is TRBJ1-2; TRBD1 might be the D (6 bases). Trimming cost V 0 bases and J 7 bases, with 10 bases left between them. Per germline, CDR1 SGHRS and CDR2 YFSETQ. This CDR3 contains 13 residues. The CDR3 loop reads CASSLDQGSGYTF. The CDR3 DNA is TGCGCCAGCAGCTTGGATCAGGGGAGTGGCTACACCTTC.

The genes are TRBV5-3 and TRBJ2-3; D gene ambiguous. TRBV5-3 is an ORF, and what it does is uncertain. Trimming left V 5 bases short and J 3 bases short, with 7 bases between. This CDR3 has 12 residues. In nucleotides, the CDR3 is TGTGCCAGAAGGTCAGCGACAGATACGCAGTATTTT. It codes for CARRSATDTQYF.

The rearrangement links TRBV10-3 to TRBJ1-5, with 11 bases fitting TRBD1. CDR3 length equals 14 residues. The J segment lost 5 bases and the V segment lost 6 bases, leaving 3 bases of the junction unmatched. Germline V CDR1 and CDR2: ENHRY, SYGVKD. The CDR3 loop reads CAIRSGQGDQPQHF. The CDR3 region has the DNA TGTGCCATCAGATCGGGACAGGGGGATCAGCCCCAGCATTTT.

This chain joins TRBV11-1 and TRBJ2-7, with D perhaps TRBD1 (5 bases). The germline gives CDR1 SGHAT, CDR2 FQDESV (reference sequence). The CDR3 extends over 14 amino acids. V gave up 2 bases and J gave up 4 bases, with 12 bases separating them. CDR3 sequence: CASSLMSQGYEQYF. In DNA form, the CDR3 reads TGTGCCAGCAGCTTAATGTCGCAGGGATACGAGCAGTACTTC.

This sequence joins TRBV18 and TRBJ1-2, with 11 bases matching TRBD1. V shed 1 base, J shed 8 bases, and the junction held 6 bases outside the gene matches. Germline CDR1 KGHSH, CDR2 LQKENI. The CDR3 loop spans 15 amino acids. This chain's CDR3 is CASSPQGQGARGYTF. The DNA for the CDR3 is TGTGCCAGCTCACCACAAGGACAGGGGGCGCGGGGCTACACCTTC.

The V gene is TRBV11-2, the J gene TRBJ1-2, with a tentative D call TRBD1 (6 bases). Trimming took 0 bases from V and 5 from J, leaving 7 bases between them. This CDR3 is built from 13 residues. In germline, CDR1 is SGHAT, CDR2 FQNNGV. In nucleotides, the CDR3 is TGTGCCAGCAGCTTAGAGGACAGTTATGGCTACACCTTC. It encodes CASSLEDSYGYTF.

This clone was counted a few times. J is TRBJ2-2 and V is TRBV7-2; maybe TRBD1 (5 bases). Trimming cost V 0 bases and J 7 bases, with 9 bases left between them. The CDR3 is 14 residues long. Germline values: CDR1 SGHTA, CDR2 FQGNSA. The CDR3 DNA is TGTGCCAGCAGCTTAGCGCAGGGTTACGGGGAGCTGTTTTTT. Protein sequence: CASSLAQGYGELFF. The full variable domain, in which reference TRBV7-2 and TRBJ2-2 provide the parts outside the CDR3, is GAGVSQSPSNKVTEKGKDVELRCDPISGHTALYWYRQSLGQGLEFLIYFQGNSAPDKSGLPSDRFSAERTGGSVSTLTIQRTQQEDSAVYLCASSLAQGYGELFFGEGSRLTVL.

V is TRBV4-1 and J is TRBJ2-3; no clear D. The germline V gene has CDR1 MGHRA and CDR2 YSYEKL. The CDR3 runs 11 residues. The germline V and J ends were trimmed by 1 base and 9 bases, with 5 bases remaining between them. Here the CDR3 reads CASSQGPTQYF. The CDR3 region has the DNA TGCGCCAGCAGCCAAGGGCCAACGCAGTATTTT.

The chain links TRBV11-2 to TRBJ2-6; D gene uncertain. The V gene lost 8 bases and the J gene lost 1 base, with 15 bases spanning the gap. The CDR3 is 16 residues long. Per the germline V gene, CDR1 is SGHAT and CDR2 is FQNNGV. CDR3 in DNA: TGTGCCAGCCGTGCCTTATTGCGTTCTGGGGCCAACGTCCTGACTTTC. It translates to CASRALLRSGANVLTF.

CDR3 amino acids: CASGLGDRTGELFF. The CDR3 nucleotides are TGTGCTAGTGGTTTGGGGGACAGGACCGGGGAGCTGTTTTTT. V and J are TRBV12-5 and TRBJ2-2; 8 positions match TRBD1. This CDR3 is built from 14 residues. CDR1 and CDR2 (germline): LGHNT, FRNRAP. Losses at the gene ends were 1 base for V and 5 bases for J; bases not matched to a gene: 0.

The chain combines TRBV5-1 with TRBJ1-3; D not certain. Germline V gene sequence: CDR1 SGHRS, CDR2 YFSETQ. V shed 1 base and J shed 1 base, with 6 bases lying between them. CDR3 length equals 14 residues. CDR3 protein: CASSLRGSGNTIYF. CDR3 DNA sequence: TGCGCCAGCAGCTTGCGGGGATCTGGAAACACCATATATTTT.

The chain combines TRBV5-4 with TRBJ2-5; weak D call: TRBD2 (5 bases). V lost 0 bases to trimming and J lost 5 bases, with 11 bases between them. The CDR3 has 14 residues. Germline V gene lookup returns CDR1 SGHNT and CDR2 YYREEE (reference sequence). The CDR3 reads CASSLAGGRETQYF. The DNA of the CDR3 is TGTGCCAGCAGCTTGGCCGGAGGCAGGGAGACCCAGTACTTC.

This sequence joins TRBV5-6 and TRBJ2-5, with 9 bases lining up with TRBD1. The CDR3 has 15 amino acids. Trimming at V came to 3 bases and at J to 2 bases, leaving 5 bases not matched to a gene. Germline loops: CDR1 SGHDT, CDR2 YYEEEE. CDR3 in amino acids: CASSYYRGRQETQYF. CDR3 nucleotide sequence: TGTGCCAGCAGCTACTACAGGGGGCGGCAAGAGACCCAGTACTTC.

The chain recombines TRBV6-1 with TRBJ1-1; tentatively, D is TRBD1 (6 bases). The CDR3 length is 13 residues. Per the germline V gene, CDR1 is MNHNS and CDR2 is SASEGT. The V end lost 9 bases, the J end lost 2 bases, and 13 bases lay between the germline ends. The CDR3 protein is CASRETGNTEAFF. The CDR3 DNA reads TGTGCCAGTCGTGAGACAGGTAACACTGAAGCTTTCTTT.

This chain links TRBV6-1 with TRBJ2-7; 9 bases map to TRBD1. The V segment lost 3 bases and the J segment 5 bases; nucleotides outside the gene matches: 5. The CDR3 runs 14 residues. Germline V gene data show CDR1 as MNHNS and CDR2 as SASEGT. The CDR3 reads CASSEGQGRDEQYF. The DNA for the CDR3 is TGTGCCAGCAGTGAGGGACAGGGCAGGGACGAGCAGTACTTC.

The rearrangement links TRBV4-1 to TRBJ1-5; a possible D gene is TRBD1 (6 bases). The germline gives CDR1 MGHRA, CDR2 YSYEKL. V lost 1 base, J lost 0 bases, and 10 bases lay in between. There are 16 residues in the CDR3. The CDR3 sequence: CASSQVGGASNQPQHF. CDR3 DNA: TGCGCCAGCAGCCAAGTGGGGGGGGCTAGCAATCAGCCCCAGCATTTT.

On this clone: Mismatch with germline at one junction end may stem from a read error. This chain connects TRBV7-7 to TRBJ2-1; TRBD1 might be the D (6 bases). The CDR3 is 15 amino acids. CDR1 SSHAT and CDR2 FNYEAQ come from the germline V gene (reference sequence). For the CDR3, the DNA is TGTGCTAGCAGCTTAGGTTCACAGGGTTATAATGAGCAGTTCTTC. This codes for CASSLGSQGYNEQFF. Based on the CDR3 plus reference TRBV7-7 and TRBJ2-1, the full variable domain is GAGVSQSPRYKVTKRGQDVTLRCDPISSHATLYWYQQALGQGPEFLTYFNYEAQPDKSGLPSDRFSAERPEGSISTLTIQRTEQRDSAMYRCASSLGSQGYNEQFFGPGTRLTVL.